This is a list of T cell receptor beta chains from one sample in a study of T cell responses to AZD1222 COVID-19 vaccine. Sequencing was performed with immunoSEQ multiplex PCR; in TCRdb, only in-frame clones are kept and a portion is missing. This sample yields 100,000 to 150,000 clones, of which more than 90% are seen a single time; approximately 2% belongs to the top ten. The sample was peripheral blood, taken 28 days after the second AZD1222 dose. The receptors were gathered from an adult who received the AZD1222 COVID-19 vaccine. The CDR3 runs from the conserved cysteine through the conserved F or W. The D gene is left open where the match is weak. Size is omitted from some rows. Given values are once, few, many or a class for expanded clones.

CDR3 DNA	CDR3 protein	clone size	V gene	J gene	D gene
TGTGCCAGTAGCCTCAGTAACCAAGAGACCCAGTACTTC	CASSLSNQETQYF	-	TRBV19	TRBJ2-5	-
TGTGCCAGCAGTGGGGGACAGGATTACGAGCAGTACTTC	CASSGGQDYEQYF	-	TRBV28	TRBJ2-7	TRBD1
TGTGCCAGCAGCCCGCCCGGGACAGGGGTGAATGGCTACACCTTC	CASSPPGTGVNGYTF	-	TRBV5-4	TRBJ1-2	TRBD1
TGTGCCAGCAGCCTCCGACTAGTTAGCGGGGCCAACGTCCTGACTTTC	CASSLRLVSGANVLTF	-	TRBV3-1/TRBV3-2	TRBJ2-6	-
TGTGCCAGCAGCTTGTGGAGGGAAGCTATGGACTACACCTTC	CASSLWREAMDYTF	-	TRBV7-8	TRBJ1-2	-
TGTGCCAGCAGCAACCCTCTTAGCGGGAGAGGCACAGATACGCAGTATTTT	CASSNPLSGRGTDTQYF	once	TRBV21-1	TRBJ2-3	-
TGCAGCGTCGCCACCGGGTCAGGGGGGGAGACCCAGTACTTC	CSVATGSGGETQYF	-	TRBV29-1	TRBJ2-5	-
TGTGCCACCAGTGATTTGTGGGAGACCCAGTACTTC	CATSDLWETQYF	-	TRBV24-1	TRBJ2-5	-
TGCGCCAGGAGGGAGACAGGGCCAACTATGAACACTGAAGCTTTCTTT	CARRETGPTMNTEAFF	-	TRBV10-1	TRBJ1-1	TRBD1
TGTGCCAGCAGCACCGGGACTAGCGGGTTTTCCGGGGAGCTGTTTTTT	CASSTGTSGFSGELFF	-	TRBV5-4	TRBJ2-2	TRBD2
TGTGCCAGCAGCTTAGGGGACAACTATGGCTACACCTTC	CASSLGDNYGYTF	-	TRBV11-1	TRBJ1-2	-
TGTGCCAGCAGCCGCACTAGCGGGGGGGCCCGGGGCCTGGGAGATACGCAGTATTTT	CASSRTSGGARGLGDTQYF	-	TRBV5-5	TRBJ2-3	TRBD2
TGTGCCAGCAGCCCCTCGGGAAACACCATATATTTT	CASSPSGNTIYF	-	TRBV12-3/TRBV12-4	TRBJ1-3	-
TGCGCCAGCAGCTTGGATCTAGCGGGGGTTACCGGGGAGCTGTTTTTT	CASSLDLAGVTGELFF	-	TRBV5-1	TRBJ2-2	TRBD2
TGTGCCATCAGGAGTGGTAGCGGGAGGGCCAGCTCCTACAATGAGCAGTTCTTC	CAIRSGSGRASSYNEQFF	-	TRBV10-3	TRBJ2-1	TRBD2
TGTGCCAGCTCCCGACGACAGGGATCCGGGGAGCTGTTTTTT	CASSRRQGSGELFF	-	TRBV2	TRBJ2-2	TRBD1
TGCAGCGGGTTAGGATTTAACACAGATACGCAGTATTTT	CSGLGFNTDTQYF	-	TRBV29-1	TRBJ2-3	-
TGTGCCAGCAGCTTGTCTAGCGGGGGGGCCGGTTCAGATACGCAGTATTTT	CASSLSSGGAGSDTQYF	-	TRBV7-9	TRBJ2-3	TRBD2
TGTGCCAGCAGCTTAGATCTTCGGGCCTACGAGCAGTACTTC	CASSLDLRAYEQYF	-	TRBV11-2	TRBJ2-7	-
TGTGCCAGCAGACCGGGACAGGCCTACAATGAGCAGTTCTTC	CASRPGQAYNEQFF	-	TRBV2	TRBJ2-1	TRBD1
TGTGCCAGCAGCGCGGGACAGGGGGCTGGAAACACCATATATTTT	CASSAGQGAGNTIYF	-	TRBV9	TRBJ1-3	TRBD1
TGTGCCAGCAGCTCCGACCTTTGGGCAGGGAGGAACTATGGCTACACCTTC	CASSSDLWAGRNYGYTF	-	TRBV7-9	TRBJ1-2	-
TGTGCCAGCAGCGCCCAGGGGGCACACATTCAGTACTTC	CASSAQGAHIQYF	-	TRBV11-3	TRBJ2-4	TRBD1
TGTGCCAGCAGCTACTCGAGGGGGCAAGAGACCCAGTACTTC	CASSYSRGQETQYF	-	TRBV7-2	TRBJ2-5	-
TGTGCCTGGACCCTATTGGGGCAGGGGGCGACGGGCGGCTACACCTTC	CAWTLLGQGATGGYTF	-	TRBV30	TRBJ1-2	TRBD1
TGTGCCAGCAGCTTAGAAGGGCTATTCTATGGCTACACCTTC	CASSLEGLFYGYTF	-	TRBV7-9	TRBJ1-2	-
TGTGCCAGCAGGACATATCTTGGACTAGCGGGCAATGAGCAGTTCTTC	CASRTYLGLAGNEQFF	-	TRBV27	TRBJ2-1	TRBD2
TGCGCCAGCAGCCCCAGACAGGGAGAGGAGGAGACCCAGTACTTC	CASSPRQGEEETQYF	-	TRBV5-1	TRBJ2-5	TRBD1
TGTGCCAGCAGTTTGGGCAGCCTCAATCAGCCCCAGCATTTT	CASSLGSLNQPQHF	-	TRBV28	TRBJ1-5	-
TGTGCCAGCAGCGGACAGGGGGCCCCATGGGGTGAGCAGTTCTTC	CASSGQGAPWGEQFF	-	TRBV7-2	TRBJ2-1	TRBD1
TGTGCCAGCAGCGTACAGGGGGAGAGCGCTGAAGCTTTCTTT	CASSVQGESAEAFF	-	TRBV2	TRBJ1-1	TRBD1
TGTGCCAGCAGCCAAATCGGACTAGTAGGGTACGAGCAGTACTTC	CASSQIGLVGYEQYF	-	TRBV3-1/TRBV3-2	TRBJ2-7	TRBD2
TGTGCCAGCAGAACCTTTGAGACCCAGTACTTC	CASRTFETQYF	-	TRBV6-5	TRBJ2-5	-
TGTGCCAGCAGTGGGTCCGTATCTGGAAACACCATATATTTT	CASSGSVSGNTIYF	-	TRBV25-1	TRBJ1-3	-
TGTGCCAGCAGTTTAGGCACTTATGGCTACACCTTC	CASSLGTYGYTF	-	TRBV12-3/TRBV12-4	TRBJ1-2	-
TGTGCCAGCAGCTTCGGACAGGGACGATATCGGGGCACTGAAGCTTTCTTT	CASSFGQGRYRGTEAFF	-	TRBV11-3	TRBJ1-1	TRBD1
TGTGCCAGCAGCTTAATTCGATCTGGGACCGGGGAGCTGTTTTTT	CASSLIRSGTGELFF	few	TRBV7-3	TRBJ2-2	-
TGTGCCAGCAGCTTAAATAGCAATCAGCCCCAGCATTTT	CASSLNSNQPQHF	-	TRBV11-3	TRBJ1-5	-
TGTGCCAGCAGCTTAATCAGAGGGGGGCCCCTTCTGAACACTGAAGCTTTCTTT	CASSLIRGGPLLNTEAFF	-	TRBV11-2	TRBJ1-1	-
TGTGCCAGTACCAATCAGGGGCAAGGCACTGAAGCTTTCTTT	CASTNQGQGTEAFF	-	TRBV19	TRBJ1-1	-
TGTGCCAGCAGCTTATGGAGGTGGGGGGAGAACACCGGGGAGCTGTTTTTT	CASSLWRWGENTGELFF	-	TRBV11-3	TRBJ2-2	-
TGTGCCAGCAGCGTAGGCGGGACAGGGGGGACTGAAGCTTTCTTT	CASSVGGTGGTEAFF	-	TRBV9	TRBJ1-1	TRBD1
TGTGCCAGTAGTATAGACCTGACAGGGGGTCAGCCCCAGCATTTT	CASSIDLTGGQPQHF	-	TRBV19	TRBJ1-5	TRBD1
TGTGCCAGCAGCTTAGGTCTAGCGGGGGATGAGCAGTTCTTC	CASSLGLAGDEQFF	-	TRBV2	TRBJ2-1	TRBD2
TGTGCCAGCAGTGAAGGATATGGCTACACCTTC	CASSEGYGYTF	-	TRBV6-1	TRBJ1-2	-
TGTGCCAGCAGCTTGGGGCGGGGGGTGACCTACAATGAGCAGTTCTTC	CASSLGRGVTYNEQFF	-	TRBV5-4	TRBJ2-1	TRBD2
TGCGCCAGCAGCTTGCTGGGACAGGGGAACACCGGGGAGCTGTTTTTT	CASSLLGQGNTGELFF	-	TRBV5-1	TRBJ2-2	TRBD1
TGCGCCAGCAGCTTGGGTCTTGGGGGCGACTATGGCTACACCTTC	CASSLGLGGDYGYTF	-	TRBV5-1	TRBJ1-2	-
TGTGCCAGCAGCTTAGACCAAGGGACAGGGAAGAACACTGAAGCTTTCTTT	CASSLDQGTGKNTEAFF	-	TRBV11-3	TRBJ1-1	TRBD1
TGTGCCAGCAGCTTGTCATATTGGGACAGGGGGCGATCCTCCCCTGAAGCTTTCTTT	CASSLSYWDRGRSSPEAFF	-	TRBV5-4	TRBJ1-1	TRBD1
TGTGCCTGGAGTGGCGGGACAGGGGCCAATGAAAAACTGTTTTTT	CAWSGGTGANEKLFF	-	TRBV30	TRBJ1-4	TRBD1
TGTGCCAGCACCGTCGGACAGGGTTTGTCGCCCCAGCATTTT	CASTVGQGLSPQHF	-	TRBV2	TRBJ1-5	TRBD1
TGTGCCAGCAGCCCAGACCCCTGGGGCGAGACCCAGTACTTC	CASSPDPWGETQYF	-	TRBV3-1/TRBV3-2	TRBJ2-5	-
TGTGCCAGCAGCTCCGGGACAGTAAACAATGAGCAGTTCTTC	CASSSGTVNNEQFF	-	TRBV5-4	TRBJ2-1	TRBD1
TGTGCCAGCAGCCCGGGACTAGCTAGCACAGATACGCAGTATTTT	CASSPGLASTDTQYF	-	TRBV5-4	TRBJ2-3	TRBD2
TGTGCCAGTGACAGGGGCGATGCCTGGGAGCTGTTTTTT	CASDRGDAWELFF	-	TRBV2	TRBJ2-2	TRBD1